This entry lists 21 T cell receptor beta chains sequenced from one sample in a study of blood T cell repertoires in COVID-19. Repertoires were generated with immunoSEQ multiplex PCR, while TCRdb's copy carries only in-frame clones and drops some. Altogether 200,000 to 300,000 clones are present, about 89% being singletons, with the ten largest covering under 5%. Sequences were obtained from PBMCs or T cells enriched from blood (not recorded which). The receptors here all came from a woman in her thirties who had recovered from COVID-19.

The chain couples TRBV5-1 to TRBJ2-1; 8 bases map to TRBD2. With 4 bases clipped from V and 13 bases from J, the junction kept 10 bases outside the gene matches. CDR1 and CDR2 from the germline V gene are SGHRS and YFSETQ. CDR3 size: 13 residues. The CDR3 nucleotides read TGCGCCAGCAGCCCTCGGGGTAGCGGGAAACAGTTCTTC. Protein: CASSPRGSGKQFF.

The chain employs TRBV4-1 and TRBJ1-5; D gene uncertain. Trimming pared 0 bases from V and 7 bases from J, leaving 16 bases between. The length of the CDR3 is 16 residues. Germline-derived CDR1 and CDR2 are MGHRA and YSYEKL. CDR3 nucleotides: TGCGCCAGCAGCCAAGAATTGTCCGGTCTCTACCAGCCCCAGCATTTT. Translated: CASSQELSGLYQPQHF.

This sequence joins TRBV7-9 and TRBJ2-7; TRBD2 aligns across 9 bases. V shed 5 bases and J 1 base; nucleotides not matched to a gene: 9. Germline CDR1 is SEHNR and CDR2 is FQNEAQ (reference sequence). The CDR3 extends over 16 amino acids. The CDR3 DNA reads as TGTGCCAGCAGCCCCCAACGCGGGAGGGTTTCCTACGAGCAGTACTTC. Protein sequence: CASSPQRGRVSYEQYF.

J is TRBJ2-4 and V is TRBV7-6, with 10 bases identical to TRBD1. The CDR3 consists of 15 residues. Germline V lookup: CDR1 SGHVS, CDR2 FNYEAQ. J gave up 6 bases and V 5 bases, and 7 bases lay outside the gene matches. CDR3 nucleotides: TGTGCCAGCAGCCCGACAGGGGGCGCAGGAAACATTCAGTACTTC. Protein: CASSPTGGAGNIQYF. The whole variable domain, remainder taken from reference TRBV7-6 and TRBJ2-4, is GAGVSQSPRYKVTKRGQDVALRCDPISGHVSLYWYRQALGQGPEFLTYFNYEAQQDKSGLPNDRFSAERPEGSISTLTIQRTEQRDSAMYRCASSPTGGAGNIQYFGAGTRLSVL.

The CDR3 sequence: CASSQVNPVGARGYTF. For the CDR3, the DNA is TGCGCCAGCAGCCAAGTAAACCCTGTGGGGGCTCGGGGCTACACCTTC. The chain joins TRBV4-1 to TRBJ1-2, with a possible D match to TRBD1 (6 bases). V lost 1 base, J lost 8 bases, and 20 bases lay in between. The V gene's germline CDR1 is MGHRA and CDR2 YSYEKL. This CDR3 region has 16 residues.

A note on this clone: This same CDR3 is encoded by further DNA sequences in the sample. The chain couples TRBV5-1 to TRBJ1-5, with a tentative D call TRBD1 (5 bases). Germline CDR1 reads SGHRS; CDR2 reads YFSETQ. V was trimmed by 2 bases and J by 2 bases, leaving 11 bases between them. The CDR3 is 15 residues long. The CDR3 region has the DNA TGCGCCAGCAGCTTAGACGCGGGGGGCAATCAGCCCCAGCATTTT. It translates to CASSLDAGGNQPQHF. Full variable domain (missing parts from reference TRBV5-1 and TRBJ1-5): KAGVTQTPRYLIKTRGQQVTLSCSPISGHRSVSWYQQTPGQGLQFLFEYFSETQRNKGNFPGRFSGRQFSNSRSEMNVSTLELGDSALYLCASSLDAGGNQPQHFGDGTRLSIL.

This chain links TRBV28 with TRBJ2-1; TRBD1 matches at 7 bases. V lost 6 bases, J lost 12 bases, and 14 bases stayed unmatched. Germline V gene lookup returns CDR1 MDHEN and CDR2 SYDVKM. The CDR3 covers 14 residues. DNA for the CDR3: TGTGCCAGCAGCTCCGGGACAGTCGGAGGATTGCAGTTCTTC. Translated: CASSSGTVGGLQFF. Drawing the rest from reference TRBV28 and TRBJ2-1, the complete variable domain is DVKVTQSSRYLVKRTGEKVFLECVQDMDHENMFWYRQDPGLGLRLIYFSYDVKMKEKGDIPEGYSVSREKKERFSLILESASTNQTSMYLCASSSGTVGGLQFFGPGTRLTVL.

The chain combines TRBV5-4 with TRBJ2-5; 7 nucleotides line up with TRBD2. This CDR3 region has 13 residues. Trimming removed 0 bases from V and 5 bases from J; junction bases left unmatched: 1. Germline lookup yields CDR1 SGHNT and CDR2 YYREEE (reference sequence). In DNA form, the CDR3 reads TGTGCCAGCAGCTTGGTGGGGGGGGAGACCCAGTACTTC. Translation: CASSLVGGETQYF.

This CDR3 reads CASSLGGGRYSPLHF. The CDR3 DNA follows: TGTGCCAGCAGCTTGGGGGGGGGTAGGTATTCACCCCTCCACTTT. J is TRBJ1-6 and V is TRBV7-2; D is perhaps TRBD1 (5 bases). V was trimmed by 3 bases and J by 8 bases, leaving 14 bases between them. The CDR3 totals 15 residues. Germline V gives CDR1 SGHTA, CDR2 FQGNSA.

V gene TRBV28 combines with J gene TRBJ1-5; weak D call: TRBD1 (5 bases). The CDR3 covers 13 residues. Between the trimmed V and J ends, which lost 6 bases and 7 bases, there was a span of 13 bases. The germline CDR1 and CDR2 sequences are MDHEN and SYDVKM. The CDR3 nucleotides are TGTGCCAGCAGCTGGGGGGGGGACCAGCCCCAGCATTTT. Its translation: CASSWGGDQPQHF.

The rearrangement uses TRBV5-1 and TRBJ2-1, with TRBD1 matching over 7 bases. V trimming: 0 bases; J trimming: 10 bases; junction bases outside the gene matches: 7. This CDR3 is built from 14 residues. The germline V gene encodes CDR1 SGHRS and CDR2 YFSETQ. The CDR3 here is CASSLESRDSEQFF. The CDR3, as DNA: TGCGCCAGCAGCTTGGAGTCCAGGGACAGCGAGCAGTTCTTC.

The chain links TRBV6-5 to TRBJ1-1; 7 positions match TRBD1. This CDR3 contains 14 residues. V dropped 7 bases and J dropped 4; count of bases not matched to a gene: 9. Germline V CDR1 and CDR2: MNHEY, SVGAGI. The CDR3 DNA reads TGTGCCAGCACCGAACAGGGGTCGGTCACTGAAGCTTTCTTT. Amino acids: CASTEQGSVTEAFF.

The chain uses TRBV28 and TRBJ1-1; D remains unclear. The germline V gene encodes CDR1 MDHEN and CDR2 SYDVKM. Deletions cut 5 bases from V and 6 bases from J, with 10 bases between. The CDR3 runs to 12 residues. CDR3 loop: CASSARGPEAFF. CDR3 DNA: TGTGCCAGCAGTGCCCGGGGTCCTGAAGCTTTCTTT.

CDR3 sequence: CASGRPGSTNEKLFF. DNA of the CDR3: TGTGCCAGCGGGAGGCCAGGCTCAACTAATGAAAAACTGTTTTTT. The V and J genes are TRBV2 and TRBJ1-4; D not resolved. The V and J ends lost 8 bases and 0 bases respectively, with 13 bases between them. Looked up from germline, CDR1 is SNHLY and CDR2 is FYNNEI. The CDR3 covers 15 residues.

The chain links TRBV28 to TRBJ1-5, with 8 positions matching TRBD1. The CDR3 is 14 residues long. V shed 3 bases, J shed 7 bases, and the junction held 5 bases outside the gene matches. Germline loops: CDR1 MDHEN, CDR2 SYDVKM. CDR3 DNA: TGTGCCAGCAGTTTGGGGACAGGATTGCAGCCCCAGCATTTT. Residues: CASSLGTGLQPQHF.

V and J are TRBV18 and TRBJ1-1; unclear D gene. The germline V gene has CDR1 KGHSH and CDR2 LQKENI. V was clipped by 4 bases and J by 4 bases, with 7 bases between them. This CDR3 contains 12 residues. CDR3 sequence: CASSQEGTEAFF. The CDR3 DNA reads as TGTGCCAGCTCACAGGAGGGCACTGAAGCTTTCTTT.

This clone was counted only a few times. This rearrangement joins TRBV30 to TRBJ1-1, with 7 bases lining up with TRBD1. The length of the CDR3 is 13 residues. CDR1 is GTSNPN and CDR2 is SVGIG in the germline V gene (reference sequence). V was clipped by 2 bases and J by 7 bases; unmatched bases: 7. The CDR3 bases are TGTGCCTGGAGTCCCGACAGGGTATTTGAAGCTTTCTTT. Its translation: CAWSPDRVFEAFF. Drawing the rest from reference TRBV30 and TRBJ1-1, the complete variable domain is SQTIHQWPATLVQPVGSPLSLECTVEGTSNPNLYWYRQAAGRGLQLLFYSVGIGQISSEVPQNLSASRPQDRQFILSSKKLLLSDSGFYLCAWSPDRVFEAFFGQGTRLTVV.

The J gene is TRBJ1-2, the V gene TRBV28; D not resolved. This CDR3 region has 11 residues. The germline V gene has CDR1 MDHEN and CDR2 SYDVKM. Trimming left V 11 bases short and J 4 bases short, with 11 bases between. The CDR3 is CAARRSYGYTF. The CDR3 DNA sequence: TGTGCCGCCCGGAGGAGCTATGGCTACACCTTC.

This chain connects TRBV24-1 to TRBJ2-3; TRBD2 aligns across 8 bases. The CDR3 sequence is 16 residues long. The germline gives CDR1 KGHDR, CDR2 SFDVKD. With V trimmed by 4 bases and J by 3 bases, 8 bases remained unmatched. The CDR3 DNA reads TGTGCCACCAGTGACCGGACTAGCCTAGGAACAGATACGCAGTATTTT. It translates to CATSDRTSLGTDTQYF.

The V and J genes are TRBV30 and TRBJ2-2; TRBD1 is a possible D gene (5 bases). Per germline, CDR1 GTSNPN and CDR2 SVGIG (reference sequence). V dropped 0 bases and J dropped 6 bases, with 5 bases sitting between them. The CDR3 extends over 12 amino acids. The CDR3 reads CAWSVGAGELFF. The CDR3 DNA is TGTGCCTGGAGTGTAGGGGCCGGGGAGCTGTTTTTT.

V and J are TRBV19 and TRBJ2-2, with 14 bases that match TRBD2. CDR3 length: 15 residues. Trimming took 10 bases from V and 6 from J; bases not matched to a gene: 7. From germline, CDR1 is LNHDA and CDR2 SQIVND (reference sequence). In DNA form, the CDR3 reads TGTGCCACCCTGGGACTAGCGGGAGTGGCCGGGGAGCTGTTTTTT. Protein: CATLGLAGVAGELFF.